The 28 T cell receptor beta chains below all came from one sample that was sequenced in a study of shared clonotypes between healthy human individuals (dated by TCRdb to 2019 to 2021). Receptor amplification or capture employed the immunoSEQ multiplex PCR assay. As stored in TCRdb, this immuneACCESS dataset retains in-frame rearrangements with V and J assigned. A fraction of the clones does not appear; measured against another copy, unresolved V genes explain less than half of the discrepancy, and the remainder lacks a known reason. The sample profile shows more than 1 million clones; 78% of them were found once. The ten largest clones add up to about 0.52% of the sample. Sequencing used memory CD4+ T cells from PBMCs. What the cell subset or site label conveys for this sample: CD45RA-negative fraction. The receptors shown here come from a man aged 18-30 years in good health. Some clones in this sample may be carry-over from other donors' samples.

This rearrangement joins TRBV7-2 to TRBJ2-7; 8 bases agree with TRBD1. CDR3 length: 16 residues. From germline, CDR1 is SGHTA and CDR2 FQGNSA. Trimming took 5 bases from V and 2 from J; bases not matched to a gene: 11. The CDR3 sequence: CASSLGSGGTAYEQYF. The DNA for the CDR3 is TGTGCCAGCAGCCTGGGGTCAGGGGGCACCGCCTACGAGCAGTACTTC.

The rearrangement uses TRBV5-6 and TRBJ1-1; D may be TRBD1 (5 bases). V was pared by 4 bases and J by 3 bases, with 19 bases between. This CDR3 region has 16 residues. Germline V gene sequence: CDR1 SGHDT, CDR2 YYEEEE. Written as DNA, the CDR3 is TGTGCCAGCAGCCTTGGCCAGGGCACCGTCTACACTGAAGCTTTCTTT. Encoded protein: CASSLGQGTVYTEAFF.

This clone showed up just a few times. The chain is built from TRBV10-3 and TRBJ2-3, with 14 positions matching TRBD2. The germline CDR1 and CDR2 sequences are ENHRY and SYGVKD. V lost 11 bases, J lost 5 bases, and 3 bases stayed unmatched. The CDR3 has 13 amino acids. Here the CDR3 reads CAAGLAGGDTQYF. The DNA of the CDR3 is TGTGCCGCCGGACTAGCGGGAGGAGATACGCAGTATTTT.

This clone has just one count. The chain has TRBV19 and TRBJ2-1; D is possibly TRBD1 or TRBD2 (6 bases each). Germline V lookup: CDR1 LNHDA, CDR2 SQIVND (reference sequence). Deletions cut 7 bases from V and 9 bases from J, with 10 bases between. The CDR3 totals 11 residues. CDR3 sequence (DNA): TGTGCCAGTACCAAGGGGGGTGAGCAGTTCTTC. It specifies CASTKGGEQFF.

V and J are TRBV2 and TRBJ2-3, with TRBD2 identical over 9 bases. This CDR3 region has 15 residues. V shed 4 bases, J shed 5 bases, and the junction held 7 bases outside the gene matches. Germline V lookup: CDR1 SNHLY, CDR2 FYNNEI. The DNA of the CDR3 is TGTGCCAGCAGTGCGGGCGGGAGGGCCAGAGATACGCAGTATTTT. Translation: CASSAGGRARDTQYF.

This chain links TRBV5-1 with TRBJ1-4; no firm D call. Germline V gives CDR1 SGHRS, CDR2 YFSETQ. This CDR3 spans 16 amino acids. Trimming removed 4 bases from V and 3 bases from J, with 16 bases in between. CDR3 in amino acids: CASSVRELRANEKLFF. CDR3 bases: TGCGCCAGCAGCGTCCGGGAGTTGAGGGCTAATGAAAAACTGTTTTTT.

V gene TRBV5-1 combines with J gene TRBJ2-3; D not certain. The CDR3 has 14 residues. V lost 0 bases to trimming and J lost 1 base, with 6 bases between them. Germline CDR1 SGHRS, CDR2 YFSETQ. The CDR3 sequence: CASSLERGTDTQYF. The CDR3 DNA follows: TGCGCCAGCAGCTTGGAAAGGGGCACAGATACGCAGTATTTT.

J is TRBJ2-7 and V is TRBV6-1; 10 bases map to TRBD2. The germline gives CDR1 MNHNS, CDR2 SASEGT. J was trimmed by 0 bases and V by 4 bases; bases with no gene match: 6. The CDR3 has 16 residues. For the CDR3, the DNA is TGTGCCAGCAGTGGGCCGACTAGCGGGTACTCCTACGAGCAGTACTTC. It translates to CASSGPTSGYSYEQYF.

The rearrangement uses TRBV18 and TRBJ2-1; 9 nucleotides line up with TRBD2. V lost 3 bases and J lost 4; bases outside the gene matches: 7. The CDR3 totals 16 residues. In germline, CDR1 is KGHSH, CDR2 LQKENI. The CDR3 sequence is CASSPTTSGSYNEQFF. CDR3 nucleotides: TGTGCCAGCTCACCGACGACTAGCGGATCTTACAATGAGCAGTTCTTC.

The chain is built from TRBV28 and TRBJ2-7; D may be TRBD2 (6 bases). CDR3 length: 14 amino acids. Germline V CDR1 and CDR2: MDHEN, SYDVKM. Deletions cut 6 bases from V and 3 bases from J, with 15 bases between. CDR3 region: CASSHPSANYEQYF. CDR3 nucleotides: TGTGCCAGCAGCCACCCTAGCGCTAACTACGAGCAGTACTTC.

The V call is TRBV10-3, the J call TRBJ2-1, with D possibly being TRBD1 (6 bases). CDR1 and CDR2 from the germline V gene are ENHRY and SYGVKD. The V end was cut by 6 bases, the J end by 0 bases, with 15 bases between. CDR3 length: 16 amino acids. CDR3 DNA: TGTGCCATCAGGATATCGGGACAAAGCTCCTACAATGAGCAGTTCTTC. This codes for CAIRISGQSSYNEQFF.

The V call is TRBV19, the J call TRBJ1-5; the match to TRBD1 covers 9 bases. V lost 2 bases to trimming and J lost 4 bases; unmatched junction nucleotides: 6. Germline V gene sequence: CDR1 LNHDA, CDR2 SQIVND (reference sequence). CDR3 size: 16 residues. The CDR3 nucleotides are TGTGCCAGTAGTATACGGGCCGACAGGGGGAATCAGCCCCAGCATTTT. Translation gives CASSIRADRGNQPQHF.

Of note for this clone: This CDR3 is also generated by other DNA sequences in the sample. The CDR3 DNA follows: TGTGCCAGCAGCTTGGGACAAGCCTACAATGAGCAGTTCTTC. As protein: CASSLGQAYNEQFF. The gene calls are TRBV7-3 and TRBJ2-1; possibly TRBD1 for D (6 bases). CDR3 length: 14 amino acids. V lost 3 bases and J lost 2, with 8 bases in between. CDR1 and CDR2 (germline): SGHTA, FQGTGA.

This clone appeared a single time. In DNA form, the CDR3 reads TGTGCCAGCAGCTTAAACCCCCCCGGTACCCTCAATGAGCAGTTCTTC. It yields the protein CASSLNPPGTLNEQFF. The chain recombines TRBV7-3 with TRBJ2-1; D gene uncertain. V was trimmed by 1 base and J by 6 bases, leaving 16 bases between them. Germline loops: CDR1 SGHTA, CDR2 FQGTGA. The CDR3 runs to 16 residues.

V is TRBV7-3 and J is TRBJ2-3, with 7 bases aligning to TRBD1. V shed 2 bases and J 6 bases; nucleotides not matched to a gene: 2. The CDR3 length is 13 residues. Germline V CDR1 and CDR2: SGHTA, FQGTGA. Here the CDR3 reads CASSLSRGDTQYF. As DNA, the CDR3 is TGTGCCAGCAGCTTATCCAGGGGGGATACGCAGTATTTT.

This chain joins TRBV6-5 and TRBJ1-4; unclear D gene. V lost 6 bases and J lost 7, with 9 bases in between. The CDR3 loop spans 12 amino acids. Germline loops: CDR1 MNHEY, CDR2 SVGAGI. As DNA, the CDR3 is TGTGCCAGCAGAAGAGAGGGTGAAAAACTGTTTTTT. This sequence encodes CASRREGEKLFF.

This clone was detected many times. The chain recombines TRBV9 with TRBJ2-1, with 7 nucleotides matching TRBD1. CDR1 and CDR2 from the germline V gene are SGDLS and YYNGEE. The V gene end was trimmed by 3 bases and the J gene end by 2 bases; junction bases not matched to a gene: 8. The CDR3 is made up of 16 amino acids. CDR3 sequence reads: CASSAHRGRAYNEQFF. The CDR3 DNA sequence: TGTGCCAGCAGCGCGCACAGGGGAAGAGCCTACAATGAGCAGTTCTTC. Full variable domain (missing parts from reference TRBV9 and TRBJ2-1): DSGVTQTPKHLITATGQRVTLRCSPRSGDLSVYWYQQSLDQGLQFLIQYYNGEERAKGNILERFSAQQFPDLHSELNLSSLELGDSALYFCASSAHRGRAYNEQFFGPGTRLTVL.

V usage is TRBV11-1 and J usage is TRBJ2-5; the D is unclear. The CDR3 is 14 amino acids. V was cut by 5 bases and J by 0 bases, with 10 bases left in between. Germline assignment: CDR1 SGHAT and CDR2 FQDESV (reference sequence). The CDR3 is CASSLQTYQETQYF. The CDR3 DNA sequence: TGTGCCAGCAGCCTTCAGACGTACCAAGAGACCCAGTACTTC.

The V call is TRBV5-1, the J call TRBJ1-3, with 12 bases fitting TRBD1. The CDR3 runs to 16 residues. Per germline, CDR1 SGHRS and CDR2 YFSETQ. The junction had 6 bases not matched to a gene; V was cut back by 5 bases and J by 3 bases. The CDR3, as DNA: TGCGCCAGCAGTCGGGGACAGGGGGCTTATGGAAACACCATATATTTT. Protein sequence: CASSRGQGAYGNTIYF.

The rearrangement links TRBV2 to TRBJ2-2, with 10 bases that match TRBD1. V lost 9 bases, J lost 4 bases, and 5 bases stayed unmatched. The CDR3 runs to 14 residues. The V gene's germline CDR1 is SNHLY and CDR2 FYNNEI. The CDR3 nucleotides are TGTGCCAGTGCCGGGACAGGGGCCACCGGGGAGCTGTTTTTT. Translating it yields CASAGTGATGELFF. The whole variable domain, filled in from reference TRBV2 and TRBJ2-2, reads EPEVTQTPSHQVTQMGQEVILRCVPISNHLYFYWYRQILGQKVEFLVSFYNNEISEKSEIFDDQFSVERPDGSNFTLKIRSTKLEDSAMYFCASAGTGATGELFFGEGSRLTVL.

The chain uses TRBV28 and TRBJ2-3; D unclear. CDR3 length: 12 residues. The V gene lost 4 bases and the J gene lost 6 bases, with 8 bases spanning the gap. Germline lookup yields CDR1 MDHEN and CDR2 SYDVKM. CDR3: CASSSVLDTQYF. Written as DNA, the CDR3 is TGTGCCAGCAGTTCCGTTCTGGATACGCAGTATTTT.

The J gene is TRBJ2-2, the V gene TRBV28, with no clear D. Germline V gene lookup returns CDR1 MDHEN and CDR2 SYDVKM. This CDR3 spans 17 amino acids. Deletions cut 5 bases from V and 1 base from J, with 17 bases between. The DNA of the CDR3 is TGTGCCAGCAGTCCCGCCTTGGGCAGAATGAACACCGGGGAGCTGTTTTTT. Protein: CASSPALGRMNTGELFF.

The CDR3 loop is CASSLDIWGQGGTGELFF. CDR3 coding DNA: TGTGCCAGCAGCTTAGATATTTGGGGACAGGGAGGCACCGGGGAGCTGTTTTTT. V gene TRBV11-3 combines with J gene TRBJ2-2; 9 bases fit TRBD1. The CDR3 sequence is 18 residues long. Germline CDR1 is SGHNT and CDR2 is YENEEA. The ends lost 0 bases at V and 4 bases at J; junction bases unmatched: 9. The whole variable domain, remainder taken from reference TRBV11-3 and TRBJ2-2, is EAGVVQSPRYKIIEKKQPVAFWCNPISGHNTLYWYLQNLGQGPELLIRYENEEAVDDSQLPKDRFSAERLKGVDSTLKIQPAELGDSAVYLCASSLDIWGQGGTGELFFGEGSRLTVL.

This clone appeared a few times. V gene TRBV18 combines with J gene TRBJ2-7; 8 positions match TRBD2. Germline values: CDR1 KGHSH, CDR2 LQKENI. The CDR3 contains 14 residues. V lost 4 bases, J lost 1 base, and 3 bases stayed unmatched. CDR3 in DNA: TGTGCCAGCTCACTCGGGACTAGGTCCTACGAGCAGTACTTC. It encodes CASSLGTRSYEQYF.

This clone has ten or more counts. The J gene is TRBJ2-2, the V gene TRBV15; no clear D gene. CDR3 length: 13 amino acids. V shed 5 bases and J shed 6 bases, with 10 bases lying between them. Per germline, CDR1 LNHNV and CDR2 YYDKDF (reference sequence). CDR3 DNA: TGTGCCACCAGCCCCTTTTGGCCCGGGGAGCTGTTTTTT. Translation gives CATSPFWPGELFF.

The rearrangement uses TRBV27 and TRBJ2-1; 10 bases line up with TRBD2. J was trimmed by 6 bases and V by 5 bases; bases with no gene match: 10. Germline V gene data show CDR1 as MNHEY and CDR2 as SMNVEV (reference sequence). The CDR3 loop spans 16 amino acids. CDR3 in amino acids: CASSIPGTSAFNEQFF. The DNA of the CDR3 is TGTGCCAGCAGTATCCCCGGGACTAGCGCCTTCAATGAGCAGTTCTTC.

The J gene is TRBJ2-3, the V gene TRBV7-9; 7 bases match TRBD1. The trim removed 5 bases at V and 2 bases at J, leaving 4 bases unmatched. The CDR3 totals 14 residues. From germline, CDR1 is SEHNR and CDR2 FQNEAQ (reference sequence). In DNA form, the CDR3 reads TGTGCCAGCAGCCCGGGGACAGTCACAGATACGCAGTATTTT. Its translation: CASSPGTVTDTQYF.

This clone was counted a single time. This chain connects TRBV18 to TRBJ2-3; D is ambiguous. The CDR3 loop spans 13 amino acids. Germline CDR1 KGHSH, CDR2 LQKENI. The V gene lost 4 bases and the J gene lost 5 bases, with 10 bases spanning the gap. The CDR3 spells CASSLTLGDTQYF. CDR3 bases: TGTGCCAGCTCACTAACGCTGGGAGATACGCAGTATTTT.